This TCR beta chain was sequenced during a study of blood T cell repertoires in COVID-19. Study-wide context: Nucleic acid was either cDNA or gDNA, and it came from T cells, B-cell-depleted T cells, or PBMCs.

In the original workflow: The authors estimated nucleated cell counts from reference gene primer amplification. This table comes from immunoSEQ multiplex PCR, and its TCRdb copy is limited to in-frame clones, with some not included. D and trimming were read from the DNA, whereas the V and J calls and clone size are those reported in that table. The data show fewer than 350,000 clones, with roughly 87% seen just once and under 7% held by the top ten. Grouping used clinical history reported by participants in a survey and questionnaire. What the recovered Cohort 3 donors had was two negative PCRs, clearance, or symptom resolution. V lost 3 bases and J lost 3; bases outside the gene matches: 1. The CDR3 is 14 residues long. Germline V CDR1 and CDR2: MDHEN, SYDVKM.

This clonotype was obtained from a middle-aged woman who had recovered from COVID-19. The chain uses TRBV28 and TRBJ1-1, with 10 bases aligning to TRBD1. The sequencing input was PBMCs or T cells enriched from blood (not recorded which). Here the CDR3 DNA reads TGTGCCAGCAGTTTGACAGGGGGCTACACTGAAGCTTTCTTT. Its protein is CASSLTGGYTEAFF.